The text below deals with one T cell receptor (beta chain). This clone was observed a single time. Its specific antigen is unknown. No much larger clonotype is one base removed from it; base qualities were not supplied. Receptor amplification or capture employed the immunoSEQ multiplex PCR assay. For the multiplex PCR, a mixture combining 60 forward primers for TCR Vbeta segments and 13 reverse primers for TCR Jbeta segments was used. The CDR3 region of rearranged TCR beta genes was amplified from genomic DNA by a multiplex PCR assay. The Illumina HiSeq System was used to sequence the amplified TCR beta libraries as 87-base-pair reads. On the study's bioinformatics: A later analysis counted around 72 million unique TCR beta chains across the 550 to 750 repertoires, and 10 million to 11 million of these chains were shared by at least two donors. A nearest-neighbor algorithm error-corrected the raw reads and collapsed the reads into unique sequences, merging closely related sequences to remove PCR and sequencing errors. V, D and J gene segments were assigned by aligning CDR3 sequences to IMGT reference sequences. For a sequence to be retained, at least a six-nucleotide match to both a V gene segment and a J gene segment was required. A rearrangement was called productive if the CDR3 had no stop codons and remained in frame with V and J, and every other rearrangement was called non-productive. CDR3 was defined according to IMGT convention as the region running from the second conserved V-encoded cysteine to the conserved J-encoded phenylalanine. In an earlier analysis of approximately 500 of the donors, sequences lacking an unambiguous match to a single V gene segment were excluded. An earlier analysis of a few hundred of the donors classified V segments as functional when productive rearrangements were above 56.7% and as segregating when the standard deviation between donors was above 5%. A statistical classification framework was built to diagnose cytomegalovirus status from the catalog of TCR beta chain sequences. In a later analysis, V and J genes were assigned by comparing TCR nucleotide sequences against IMGT/GENE-DB human TR gene sequences. A later analysis assigned CDR3 sequences and most-parsimonious VDJ recombination scenarios with the TCRdist pipeline. In a later analysis, each TCR beta chain was defined by its CDR3 amino acid sequence together with its V-gene family, and reads without a unique V-gene family were excluded. To address suspected cross-contamination and a sequencing artifact, a later analysis removed several hundred highly shared, low-generation-probability nucleotide sequences. For each public chain, a later analysis derived a clonal expansion index from normalized ranks of inferred template counts within each repertoire. A later analysis computed generation probabilities with a VDJ recombination model fitted to out-of-frame rearrangements, and checked the results against IGoR. A later analysis scored TCR-TCR, TCR-HLA and TCR-CMV co-occurrence with hypergeometric tests, applying a repertoire-size bias correction to TCR pairs. To estimate false discovery rates, a later analysis permuted the HLA or CMV assignments 20 times. In a later analysis, co-occurring TCRs were grouped using DBSCAN, and TCRdist sequence similarity was added for clustering within HLA-allele-positive subsets. Repertoires with fewer than 30,000 or more than 120,000 public chains were left out of co-occurrence clustering, as were five repertoires with anomalous nucleotide sharing. TCRdb provides this immuneACCESS table in a form limited to in-frame rearrangements. Some clones are lacking; in checked studies, under half of them reflect an unresolved V gene, and why the rest are absent is not known. Clone size and the V and J calls come from that table; the DNA yielded D and trimming. The sample contains 90,000 to 120,000 clones, roughly 78% of them found a single time. Of the sample, more than 1.5% is held by the ten largest clones.

The cohort comprised approximately 700 healthy bone marrow donors. Cohort members were all nominally healthy when sampled, although unrecorded immune exposures were likely present. The donor was CMV seronegative and was included in the group of approximately 350 seronegative cohort members. Every donor gave a peripheral blood sample, and the peripheral blood mononuclear cells from that sample were used for TCR beta sequencing. Genomic DNA extraction from the blood cell samples was performed with the Qiagen DNeasy Blood Extraction Kit. The CDR3 contains 20 residues, cysteine and phenylalanine counted. The retained sequence is limited to the CDR3, 60 bases, with the frame set at the first base. Looking up the germline V gene yields CDR1 LGHNA and CDR2 YSLEER. V is cut back by 0 bases and J by 1 base, with 16 bases in the junction unmatched. This sample was taken from a study of cytomegalovirus exposure and HLA in healthy donors (dated by TCRdb to the late 2010s). Describing the broader study: An earlier analysis of a few hundred of the donors reported under 300 Gb of sequence data and 100 million to 120 million unique TCR beta sequences obtained from some 170 million T cells. Several DR-DQ haplotypes were handled as single units for association and clustering because linkage in the cohort was strong. Among some 410 genotyped donors of the cohort, an average of about 240,000 unique TCR beta nucleotide sequences was sequenced per donor, of which roughly 18% were non-productive. Besides the first cohort of approximately 710 subjects, a separate validation cohort made up of over 100 different subjects was used. The genetic ancestry cluster associated with self-reported Caucasian donors included 65% to 90% of the roughly 390 genotyped donors. Every repertoire in the discovery cohort had been generated on one and the same sequencing platform. Roughly 290 gigabases of sequencing data and around 80 million unique TCR sequences made up an early release that covered roughly 670 HLA-typed donors. A later analysis re-examined previously published TCR beta repertoires from more than 550 donors and added high-resolution HLA genotyping to investigate patterns of TCR occurrence. The study combined high-throughput TCR immunosequencing, statistical association of individual TCRs with disease status, and machine learning to predict cytomegalovirus infection status. The aim of the study was to test whether cataloging public T cell receptors could identify signatures of past pathogen exposure. In a later genetic analysis, genome-wide SNP genotypes for about 55% of the roughly 700 donors were used, and that subset was treated as a discovery cohort. The study used immunosequencing to profile the T cell repertoires of several hundred subjects and linked those repertoires to cytomegalovirus serostatus. Donor age, sex, ethnicity and CMV serostatus were collected together with the repertoire data. An earlier analysis of several hundred of the donors applied high-throughput TCR beta sequencing to assess whether each TCR beta V gene segment acted as functional or pseudogenic. In the later analysis, no new phenotypic data were used to find candidate immune exposures; instead, reliance was placed on TCR beta sequences and their occurrence across donors. HLA typing covered class I and class II loci at four-digit resolution. The number of typed donors differed by locus: 629-630 for A, B, C, DRB1 and DQB1; approximately 520 for DQA1; 606 for DPA1; and 450 to 480 for DPB1.

Summary of the overall study and its limitations: A later genetic analysis reported fewer N-insertions in productive TCRs among donors in an Asian-associated ancestry cluster than the approximately 670-donor mean. The earlier analysis of a few hundred of the donors excluded about 16 rarely observed V segments, including chromosome 9 orphons, because counts were too low. Roughly uniform sequencing depth across donors was assumed in presence/absence analyses, although this assumption may not hold. A later analysis found that HLA-associated TCR beta chains were more clonally expanded and had lower generation probabilities than equally common non-associated chains. Because HLA typing was missing for some donors at each locus, association tests included only the typed subset. In an earlier analysis of a few hundred of the donors, most TCR beta V segments were observed in productive rearrangements about 90% or about 30% of the time, broadly matching IMGT annotations. Immune exposure information for the cohort was limited to CMV serostatus. The authors suggested that the approach could potentially be extended to other disease states and immunological phenotypes. A cluster of highly shared sequence variants was judged likely to represent a technical artifact of the sequencing pipeline. Some IMGT-functional V segments, including TRBV6-2 and TRBV6-3, could not be distinguished by the 87-base-pair reads and were therefore excluded. The study listed approximately 160 TCR beta chains as associated with cytomegalovirus. Only TCR beta chains were sequenced in this cohort, and the absence of alpha or paired-chain data limited detectable features. A further reported finding was that TCR beta sequences accurately predicted the HLA-A and HLA-B alleles for most subjects in the first cohort. According to a later analysis, most CMV-associated TCR beta chains appeared to be HLA-restricted, and the HLA associations seemed to be driven largely by CMV exposure. Several of the top co-occurrence clusters appeared to be linked to parvovirus B19, influenza, CMV and Epstein-Barr virus, according to a later analysis. In a later genetic analysis, a missense DCLRE1C variant was associated with V-gene and J-gene trimming of TCR beta chains, and the association was replicated in an independent cohort. A later analysis associated about 17,000 TCR beta sequences with specific HLA alleles at a false discovery rate of 0.05. Strong co-occurrence of HLA alleles, especially DR and DQ, made assigning TCR associations to individual alleles difficult. Correlated functional status among segregating V segments might be attributable to linkage disequilibrium, but an unknown experimental factor could not be ruled out. In a later analysis, the rate of TCR association differed among HLA loci, with DRB1 alleles having the most associated TCRs and HLA-C alleles having the fewest. Most TCR sequences were seen in very few donors, while some public TCRs were found in many individuals. The classifier was reported to diagnose cytomegalovirus status with high specificity and sensitivity in both the original and validation cohorts. In vitro tests confirmed that a few of the cytomegalovirus-associated TCR beta chains recognize cytomegalovirus antigens.

The sample consisted of PBMCs. The sequence is built from TRBV4-3 and TRBJ2-3; the central 7 bases match TRBD2. This TCR came from a woman between 40 and 50 years old in good health and CMV-seronegative. CDR3 loop: CASSQEVDLIAGSGTDTQYF. DNA sequence: TGCGCCAGCAGCCAAGAAGTCGATTTGATAGCGGGCTCTGGCACAGATACGCAGTATTTT.